This T cell receptor (beta chain) was found in a study of CD8 T cells in Susac syndrome. The V end lost 4 bases, the J end lost 5 bases, and 12 bases lay between the germline ends. CDR3 size: 12 residues. CDR1 and CDR2 from the germline V gene are SQVTM and ANQGSEA. Random hexamers served to reverse transcribe roughly 0.5 to 1 ug RNA. Amplification of TCR beta CDR3 by immunoSEQ multiplex PCR spanned 54 Vbeta and 13 Jbeta. One entry per CDR3 protein, called by TCRdb with MiXCR from the immunoSEQ multiplex PCR reads. The data show approximately 190,000 distinct CDR3 sequences, 90% to 95% seen once. The multiple sclerosis control group comprised treatment-naive patients with stable or active relapsing-remitting disease. Negative isolation was used for CD8+ and CD4+ T cells and FACS enrichment for TEMRA cells. In regard to this clonotype: The antigen is not known.

Findings of the study overall: As the study acknowledged, the number of individuals in its TCR sequencing and HLA analysis was relatively small.

Material: CD4+ T cells from PBMCs. V usage is TRBV29-1 and J usage is TRBJ2-7; TRBD2 might be the D (7 bases). The sequence came from a human donor with multiple sclerosis. CDR3: CSVGRGGHEQYF. CDR3 DNA: TGCAGCGTTGGGAGGGGGGGGCACGAGCAGTACTTC.